This paragraph covers one TCR beta chain sequence. The antigen is not known. At deep level, the assay was performed. Original data processing: Filtering of immunoSEQ junctional sequences could not match full-length read filtering. Libraries were prepared by immunoSEQ multiplex PCR; TCRdb keeps only in-frame clonotypes and omits some of them. The D gene and trimming were derived from the DNA, and the V and J assignments and clone size from that table. The sample holds 950,000 to 1,100,000 clones, roughly 75% seen once. This sample was included in a study of shared clonotypes between healthy human individuals. Regarding the study as a whole: Rarefaction demonstrated incomplete sorted-subset sequencing despite large depth.

CD4+ cells yielded CD45RA+ naive and CD45RA-negative memory subsets. The CDR3 loop spans 18 amino acids. V was clipped by 5 bases and J by 4 bases; unmatched bases: 17. The V gene's germline CDR1 is MGHRA and CDR2 YSYEKL. This receptor was identified in a man aged 18-30 years in good health. The chain recombines TRBV4-1 with TRBJ2-3; 8 nucleotides line up with TRBD2. Sequenced: memory CD4+ T cells sorted from blood. Regarding subset: CD45RA-negative fraction. CDR3 region: CASSYSGSGRVIADTQYF. As DNA, the CDR3 is TGCGCCAGCAGCTATTCGGGCAGCGGGAGAGTTATTGCAGATACGCAGTATTTT.